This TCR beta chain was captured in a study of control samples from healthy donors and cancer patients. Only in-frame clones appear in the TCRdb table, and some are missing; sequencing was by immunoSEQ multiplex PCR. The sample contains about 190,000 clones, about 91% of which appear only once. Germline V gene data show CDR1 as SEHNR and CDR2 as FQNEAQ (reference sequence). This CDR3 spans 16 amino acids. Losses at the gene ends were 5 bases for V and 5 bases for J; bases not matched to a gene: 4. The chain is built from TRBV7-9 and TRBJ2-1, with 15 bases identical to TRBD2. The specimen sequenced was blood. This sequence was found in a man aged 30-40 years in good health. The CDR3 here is CASSKRTSGGDNEQFF. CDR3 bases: TGTGCCAGCAGCAAACGGACTAGCGGGGGGGACAATGAGCAGTTCTTC.